This T cell receptor beta chain was documented in a study of blood T cells in healthy people across ages. Isolation per sample recovered at least 7 million PBMCs. Total RNA was extracted at no less than 6 micrograms per sample. Sample-barcoded 5' priming and a J-beta primer mix drove a second PCR of roughly 7 to 11 cycles. A template-switch adaptor with 12 random nucleotides tagged each cDNA molecule. TCRdb re-called the 5' RACE reads through MiXCR, storing one row per CDR3 protein. The sample has roughly 1,100,000 distinct CDR3 sequences; almost 25% are singletons. There are many counts of this clonotype. The V end lost 4 bases, the J end lost 0 bases, and 6 bases lay between the germline ends. In germline, CDR1 is SQVTM, CDR2 ANQGSEA. The CDR3 runs 13 residues. These records were also assigned to another study, of T cells of mothers and their children.

The specimen was blood. This clonotype was sampled from a girl aged 2 to 10 in good health. The chain links TRBV29-1 to TRBJ2-2; D gene unclear. The CDR3 DNA reads as TGCAGCGTTGGCCTCTCGAACACCGGGGAGCTGTTTTTT. Encoded protein: CSVGLSNTGELFF.